The sequence of this T cell receptor (beta chain) was determined in a study of beta chain features in type 1 diabetes. Study-level results: PCR might show a preference for shorter templates, equally across patients and controls. Significant though moderate, a shortening of TCRB CDR3s appeared in all four CD4+ subsets of Type 1 diabetes patients.

The entirety of the isolated RNA underwent reverse transcription, so expressed TCRB transcripts were sequenced. Data came from immunoSEQ multiplex PCR; TCRdb stores just in-frame clones and leaves some out. This table holds hundreds of thousands of clones, approximately 11% found once. The CDR3 sequence is 14 residues long. CDR1 is SGHAT and CDR2 is FQNNGV in the germline V gene. Unmatched junction bases numbered 5, after V lost 5 bases and J lost 3 bases. Regarding this clone: What it binds is unknown.

A sort by CD45RO/CCR7/CD25/CD127/CD95/CD27 yielded CD4+ naive, central memory, regulatory and stem cell-like memory cells. The rearrangement joins TRBV11-2 to TRBJ2-7, with 9 positions matching TRBD2. The source is a woman under 40 in good health. The sequenced sample consisted of naive CD4+ T cells from blood. The CDR3 bases are TGTGCCAGCAGCGTTAGCGGGAGTAGCTACGAGCAGTACTTC. Translated: CASSVSGSSYEQYF.